This T cell receptor beta chain was sequenced during a study of cytomegalovirus exposure and HLA in healthy donors. Study-level findings and limits: Cytomegalovirus association was assigned to approximately 160 TCR beta chains. Many donors carried some public TCRs, although rarity characterized most TCR sequences.

This CDR3 comprises 15 residues. The junction had 1 base not matched to a gene; V was cut back by 4 bases and J by 2 bases. Germline V lookup: CDR1 MGHRA, CDR2 YSYEKL. As for this clone: Its antigen is unknown.

The PCR employed 60 Vbeta primers together with 13 Jbeta primers. Repertoires were generated with immunoSEQ multiplex PCR, while TCRdb's copy carries only in-frame clones and drops some. Seen here are 150,000 to 200,000 clones, about 9.4% observed once, and the top ten hold 1% to 1.5%. The receptor's source is a woman in her 30s in good health and CMV-seropositive. The chain is built from TRBV4-1 and TRBJ2-6; 8 bases align to TRBD1. Sequencing was carried out using PBMCs. The DNA for the CDR3 is TGCGCCAGCAGCCCGGACAGGGCTGGGGCCAACGTCCTGACTTTC. Its protein is CASSPDRAGANVLTF.